This is a list of T cell receptor beta chains from one sample in a study of T-cell memory formation after mild COVID-19. A single record per CDR3 protein comes from TCRdb applying MiXCR to the 5' RACE reads. The profile covers 250,000 to 300,000 distinct CDR3 sequences, with around 15% appearing a single time and 22% taken by the ten largest. Sequenced: PBMCs or a T cell subset sorted from them (not recorded which). These receptor sequences come from a man aged 18 to 30 who had mild COVID-19 (a few samples of this study predate the infection). Cell type and time point are not known. The CDR3 runs from the conserved cysteine through the conserved F or W. The order of the fields is D gene, V gene, J gene, clone size, CDR3 protein, CDR3 DNA. The D gene is left open where the match is weak. Where a row states a size, it is once, few, many or the class of an expanded clone; other rows omit it.

>.|TRBV6-2/TRBV6-3|TRBJ2-5|.
CASSYSGTSGTQYF
TGTGCCAGCAGTTACTCAGGGACTTCTGGGACCCAGTACTTC
>TRBD1|TRBV7-6|TRBJ2-2|few
CASSLVYRGRNGELFF
TGTGCCAGCAGCTTAGTTTACAGGGGGCGTAACGGGGAGCTGTTTTTT
>.|TRBV5-1|TRBJ1-1|few
CASNPIGTTAEAFF
TGCGCCAGCAATCCCATAGGGACAACGGCTGAAGCTTTCTTT
>TRBD1|TRBV4-3|TRBJ1-2|.
CASSQLDRGGYGYTF
TGCGCCAGCAGCCAACTGGACAGGGGAGGGTATGGCTACACCTTC
>.|TRBV20-1|TRBJ2-2|.
CSAPTWGGELFF
TGCAGTGCTCCTACTTGGGGCGGGGAGCTGTTTTTT
>TRBD2|TRBV6-5|TRBJ2-1|.
CASSWGSGGYNEQFF
TGTGCCAGCAGTTGGGGTAGCGGGGGGTACAATGAGCAGTTCTTC
>TRBD1|TRBV6-2/TRBV6-3|TRBJ1-2|once
CASIPRTGADGYTF
TGTGCCAGCATTCCCCGGACAGGGGCGGATGGCTACACCTTC
>.|TRBV5-4|TRBJ2-2|.
CASSLAGSFGLFF
TGTGCCAGCAGCTTGGCTGGTTCCTTCGGGCTGTTTTTT
>TRBD1|TRBV7-2|TRBJ1-2|few
CASSLSTGVNYGYTF
TGTGCCAGCAGCTTGTCGACAGGGGTTAACTATGGCTACACCTTC
>.|TRBV24-1|TRBJ2-3|.
CATSDLGQSTDTQYF
TGTGCCACCAGTGATCTAGGACAGAGCACAGATACGCAGTATTTT
>TRBD2|TRBV7-2|TRBJ2-5|.
CASSSGGTQETQYF
TGTGCCAGCAGCTCCGGGGGGACCCAAGAGACCCAGTACTTC